One T cell receptor beta chain is described in this entry. The source of the sample is a study of blood T cell repertoires in COVID-19. Study details: Researchers got acute and convalescent COVID-19 samples from the United States, Italy and Spain. From T cells, B-cell-depleted T cells, or PBMCs came the material, which was cDNA or gDNA.

Authors' data handling: Amplification of reference gene primers provided the estimated nucleated cell counts. Assay used: immunoSEQ multiplex PCR; TCRdb lists only in-frame clones, some missing. Clone size and V and J calls were adopted from that table, with D and trimming inferred from the DNA. The sample contains about 140,000 clones, 80% to 90% of which appear only once. There are 14 residues in the CDR3. The J segment lost 5 bases and the V segment lost 3 bases, leaving 9 bases of the junction unmatched. Germline V gives CDR1 DFQATT, CDR2 SNEGSKA (reference sequence). Sequencing input: peripheral blood. J is TRBJ1-2 and V is TRBV20-1, with 7 positions matching TRBD1. This sequence was found in a man aged 55 to 70 with active or convalescent COVID-19. CDR3 nucleotides: TGCAGTGCTAGTGCAGTGGACAGGAAATATGGCTACACCTTC. Protein product: CSASAVDRKYGYTF.